The 17 T cell receptor beta chains below all came from one sample that was sequenced in a study of blood T cell repertoires in COVID-19. Clones were read by immunoSEQ multiplex PCR, and TCRdb kept only the in-frame ones, dropping some. The sample carries under 300,000 clones, 70% to 90% recorded once. Sequences were obtained from PBMCs or T cells enriched from blood (not recorded which). The receptors were sampled from a woman aged 50 to 65 who had recovered from COVID-19.

This clone appeared a single time. The CDR3: CASTQQGAYGYTF. In DNA, the CDR3 is TGTGCCAGCACTCAACAGGGGGCTTATGGCTACACCTTC. The gene calls are TRBV2 and TRBJ1-2, with 9 bases aligning to TRBD1. The CDR3 has 13 amino acids. CDR1 is SNHLY and CDR2 is FYNNEI in the germline V gene. The junction had 5 bases not matched to a gene; V was cut back by 7 bases and J by 5 bases.

The V call is TRBV5-1, the J call TRBJ2-1, with 7 bases matching TRBD2. CDR3 size: 14 residues. J was trimmed by 0 bases and V by 4 bases; bases with no gene match: 1. Per germline, CDR1 SGHRS and CDR2 YFSETQ. CDR3 residues: CASSRTSSYNEQFF. Here the CDR3 DNA reads TGCGCCAGCAGCCGGACTAGCTCCTACAATGAGCAGTTCTTC.

The CDR3 loop is CASRRQGADEKLFF. DNA of the CDR3: TGTGCCAGCAGGCGACAGGGGGCAGATGAAAAACTGTTTTTT. V is TRBV5-4 and J is TRBJ1-4, with 10 nucleotides matching TRBD1. The ends lost 5 bases at V and 6 bases at J; junction bases unmatched: 4. In germline, CDR1 is SGHNT, CDR2 YYREEE (reference sequence). CDR3 length: 14 residues.

The V call is TRBV5-1, the J call TRBJ2-1; TRBD2 agrees at 11 bases. CDR1 and CDR2 from the germline V gene are SGHRS and YFSETQ. The CDR3 has 14 residues. V shed 0 bases, J shed 10 bases, and the junction held 3 bases outside the gene matches. The CDR3 reads CASSLVLAGGEQFF. CDR3 coding DNA: TGCGCCAGCAGCTTGGTCCTAGCGGGAGGCGAGCAGTTCTTC.

In nucleotides, the CDR3 is TGTGCCAGCAGCTTGGGACAACCGAACACCGGGGAGCTGTTTTTT. It translates to CASSLGQPNTGELFF. The chain combines TRBV5-4 with TRBJ2-2; no reliable D call. V gave up 0 bases and J gave up 0 bases, with 6 bases separating them. The CDR3 consists of 15 residues. Germline CDR1 is SGHNT and CDR2 is YYREEE (reference sequence). Filled out from reference TRBV5-4 and TRBJ2-2, the complete variable domain reads ETGVTQSPTHLIKTRGQQVTLRCSSQSGHNTVSWYQQALGQGPQFIFQYYREEENGRGNFPPRFSGLQFPNYSSELNVNALELDDSALYLCASSLGQPNTGELFFGEGSRLTVL.

The rearrangement links TRBV29-1 to TRBJ2-1, with D hard to call. This CDR3 is built from 12 residues. Trimming shortened V by 3 bases and J by 3 bases, and 6 bases separated the two germline ends. Germline V lookup: CDR1 SQVTM, CDR2 ANQGSEA. This CDR3 is CSVEGLYNEQFF. CDR3 in DNA: TGCAGCGTTGAGGGCCTCTACAATGAGCAGTTCTTC.

The V and J genes are TRBV10-3 and TRBJ1-1, with D perhaps matching TRBD1 (6 bases). Trimming left V 7 bases short and J 3 bases short, with 12 bases between. The CDR3 is made up of 13 amino acids. Germline V CDR1 and CDR2: ENHRY, SYGVKD. The DNA of the CDR3 is TGTGCCATCAATACAGGGAGTGACACTGAAGCTTTCTTT. Its translation is CAINTGSDTEAFF.

Regarding this clone: Other nucleotide sequences in the sample specify the same CDR3. The rearrangement uses TRBV28 and TRBJ2-5, with D possibly being TRBD1 (6 bases). Germline CDR1 is MDHEN and CDR2 is SYDVKM. V lost 3 bases to trimming and J lost 3 bases, with 8 bases between them. CDR3 length equals 13 residues. The CDR3 DNA follows: TGTGCCAGCAGTTTGGGACAAGAAGAGACCCAGTACTTC. Protein: CASSLGQEETQYF. Filled out from reference TRBV28 and TRBJ2-5, the complete variable domain reads DVKVTQSSRYLVKRTGEKVFLECVQDMDHENMFWYRQDPGLGLRLIYFSYDVKMKEKGDIPEGYSVSREKKERFSLILESASTNQTSMYLCASSLGQEETQYFGPGTRLLVL.

The chain carries TRBV10-3 and TRBJ1-6; D is perhaps TRBD1 (5 bases). Trimming removed 7 bases at V and 9 bases at J, with 13 bases between. From germline, CDR1 is ENHRY and CDR2 SYGVKD. The CDR3 spans 13 residues. DNA of the CDR3: TGTGCCATCAACGGGGGAGGGATTTCACCCCTCCACTTT. Translation: CAINGGGISPLHF.

Concerning this clone: Other DNA sequences in this sample translate to the same CDR3. The V gene is TRBV19, the J gene TRBJ1-4; the D is unclear. The CDR3 consists of 14 residues. The germline CDR1 and CDR2 sequences are LNHDA and SQIVND (reference sequence). V lost 5 bases to trimming and J lost 0 bases, with 7 bases between them. The CDR3 DNA reads TGTGCCAGTAGTCACCGGGCAACTAATGAAAAACTGTTTTTT. This translates into CASSHRATNEKLFF. The variable domain in full, completed from reference TRBV19 and TRBJ1-4, reads DGGITQSPKYLFRKEGQNVTLSCEQNLNHDAMYWYRQDPGQGLRLIYYSQIVNDFQKGDIAEGYSVSREKKESFPLTVTSAQKNPTAFYLCASSHRATNEKLFFGSGTQLSVL.

J is TRBJ2-7 and V is TRBV9; a possible D gene is TRBD2 (5 bases). The ends were cut back, 0 bases at V and 5 bases at J, with 21 bases in the middle. The CDR3 length is 17 residues. Germline V lookup: CDR1 SGDLS, CDR2 YYNGEE. CDR3 sequence: CASSVARLARARNEQYF. The CDR3 DNA reads TGTGCCAGCAGCGTAGCTCGCCTAGCTCGGGCGCGCAACGAGCAGTACTTC.

The V and J genes are TRBV2 and TRBJ2-7, with TRBD2 as a possible D gene (5 bases). CDR1 and CDR2 from the germline V gene are SNHLY and FYNNEI. Trimming removed 1 base at V and 3 bases at J, with 10 bases between. This CDR3 comprises 14 residues. In DNA, the CDR3 is TGTGCCAGCAGTGAAGGCCTAGCCTACTACGAGCAGTACTTC. Translation gives CASSEGLAYYEQYF.

The chain carries TRBV11-3 and TRBJ2-1; 14 bases are a match to TRBD2. Germline V gives CDR1 SGHNT, CDR2 YENEEA. The V and J ends lost 5 bases and 8 bases, in that order; junction bases with no gene match: 8. There are 16 residues in the CDR3. CDR3 in amino acids: CASSPGTSGSFDEQFF. The CDR3, as DNA: TGTGCCAGCAGCCCGGGGACTAGCGGGAGTTTTGATGAGCAGTTCTTC.

The genes are TRBV5-5 and TRBJ1-6; 9 nucleotides line up with TRBD1. V lost 4 bases, J lost 5 bases, and 1 base stayed unmatched. The germline V gene encodes CDR1 SGHKS and CDR2 YYEKEE (reference sequence). The CDR3 runs 14 residues. The DNA of the CDR3 is TGTGCCAGCAGCAGGGACAGGGATAATTCACCCCTCCACTTT. Protein: CASSRDRDNSPLHF.

The gene calls are TRBV10-3 and TRBJ2-7; 8 nucleotides line up with TRBD2. CDR3 size: 16 residues. The junction had 7 bases not matched to a gene; V was cut back by 3 bases and J by 0 bases. From germline, CDR1 is ENHRY and CDR2 SYGVKD. The CDR3 loop is CAISDPPGRDSYEQYF. CDR3 in DNA: TGTGCCATCAGTGACCCCCCCGGGAGGGACTCCTACGAGCAGTACTTC.

The chain recombines TRBV28 with TRBJ2-7; the D gene is possibly TRBD2 (5 bases). V was clipped by 2 bases and J by 3 bases, with 11 bases between them. CDR1 is MDHEN, CDR2 SYDVKM, per germline. CDR3 length equals 14 residues. The CDR3: CASSLNLLDYEQYF. DNA for the CDR3: TGTGCCAGCAGTTTAAATCTACTAGACTACGAGCAGTACTTC.

CDR3 in DNA: TGTGCCAGCACTCCCCTGGGGGGGCGAACTGAAGCTTTCTTT. It specifies CASTPLGGRTEAFF. The chain carries TRBV27 and TRBJ1-1, with a possible D match to TRBD1 (6 bases). V was shortened by 7 bases and J by 5 bases, with 17 bases between the two germline ends. The CDR3 covers 14 residues. In germline, CDR1 is MNHEY, CDR2 SMNVEV (reference sequence).